The TCR beta chain under discussion was sequenced for a study of vaccination effects on CD4 cells after COVID-19. As for this clone: Its antigen remains unknown.

Antigen-specific CD4+ T cell clonotypes were called by their expansion after viral peptide-pool culture in ViraFEST. Subsequent to less than eleven days of culture, CD4+ T cells were isolated. Confirmation by PCR established that the person had SARS-CoV-2 infection between March and December 2020. Half the medium was swapped for IL-2 medium on days 3 and 7. Study-wide points: Spike-reactive clones present post-vaccine in convalescents were predominantly new vaccine-induced clones. Only a few convalescent patients and no early post-infection timepoints featured in the study.

Libraries were prepared by immunoSEQ multiplex PCR; TCRdb keeps only in-frame clonotypes and omits some of them. The sample has around 24,000 clones, approximately 76% seen once. Germline CDR1 SGDLS, CDR2 YYNGEE. The V and J ends lost 0 bases and 7 bases respectively, with 14 bases between them. The CDR3 has 15 residues. The chain couples TRBV9 to TRBJ1-3; D gene unclear. Sample: CD4+ T cells from PBMCs cultured with SARS-CoV-2 spike peptides, taken before COVID-19 vaccination. This receptor was taken from a human donor who had a prior SARS-CoV-2 infection. The CDR3 DNA sequence: TGTGCCAGCAGCGTAGACAGCGGATCAAGGAACACCATATATTTT. It encodes CASSVDSGSRNTIYF.